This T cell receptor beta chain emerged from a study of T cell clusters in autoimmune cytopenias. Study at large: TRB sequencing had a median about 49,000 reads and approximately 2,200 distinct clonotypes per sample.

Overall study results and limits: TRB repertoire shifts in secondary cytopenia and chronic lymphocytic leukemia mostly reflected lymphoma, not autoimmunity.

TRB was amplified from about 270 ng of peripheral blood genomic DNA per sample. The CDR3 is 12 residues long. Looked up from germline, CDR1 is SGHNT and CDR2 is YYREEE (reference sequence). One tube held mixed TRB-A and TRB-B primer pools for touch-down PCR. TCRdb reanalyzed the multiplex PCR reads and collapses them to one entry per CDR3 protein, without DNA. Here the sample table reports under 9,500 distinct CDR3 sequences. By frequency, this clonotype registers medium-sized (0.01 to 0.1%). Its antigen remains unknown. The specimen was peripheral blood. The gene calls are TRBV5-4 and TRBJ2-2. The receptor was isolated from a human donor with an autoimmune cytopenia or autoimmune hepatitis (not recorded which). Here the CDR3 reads CASSFITGELFF.